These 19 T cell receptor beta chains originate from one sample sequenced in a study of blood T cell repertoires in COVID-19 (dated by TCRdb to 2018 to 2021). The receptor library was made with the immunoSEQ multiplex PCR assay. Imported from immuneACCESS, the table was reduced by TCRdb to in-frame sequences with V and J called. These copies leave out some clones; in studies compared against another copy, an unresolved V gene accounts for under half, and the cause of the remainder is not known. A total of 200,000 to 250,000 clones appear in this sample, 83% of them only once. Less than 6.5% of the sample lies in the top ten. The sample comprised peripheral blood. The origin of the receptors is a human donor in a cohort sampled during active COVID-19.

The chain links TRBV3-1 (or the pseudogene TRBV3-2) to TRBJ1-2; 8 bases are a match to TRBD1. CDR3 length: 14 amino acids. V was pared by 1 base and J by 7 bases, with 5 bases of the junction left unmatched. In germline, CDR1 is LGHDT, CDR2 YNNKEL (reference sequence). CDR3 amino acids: CASSQGQGAGGYTF. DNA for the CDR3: TGTGCCAGCAGCCAAGGGCAGGGGGCAGGTGGCTACACCTTC.

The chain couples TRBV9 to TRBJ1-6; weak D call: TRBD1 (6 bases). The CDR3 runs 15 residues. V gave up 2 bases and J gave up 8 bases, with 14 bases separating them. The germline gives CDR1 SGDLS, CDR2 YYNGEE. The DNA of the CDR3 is TGTGCCAGCAGCGTCACAGGACAGAAGTATTCACCCCTCCACTTT. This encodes CASSVTGQKYSPLHF.

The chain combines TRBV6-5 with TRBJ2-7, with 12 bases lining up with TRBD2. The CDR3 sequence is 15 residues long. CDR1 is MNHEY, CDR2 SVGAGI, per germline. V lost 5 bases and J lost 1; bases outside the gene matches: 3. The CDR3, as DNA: TGTGCCAGCAGTCTAGCGGGAGGGCTTTCCTACGAGCAGTACTTC. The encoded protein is CASSLAGGLSYEQYF.

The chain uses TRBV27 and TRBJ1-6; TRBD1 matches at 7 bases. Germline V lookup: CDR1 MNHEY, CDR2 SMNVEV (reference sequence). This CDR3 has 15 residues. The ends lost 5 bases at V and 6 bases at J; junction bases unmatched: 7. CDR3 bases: TGTGCCAGCAGTCCCCCGGGACAGACTAATTCACCCCTCCACTTT. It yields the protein CASSPPGQTNSPLHF.

The CDR3 DNA reads as TGTGCCAGCAGCTTATACAGGGGTAGTGGGAATGAGCAGTTCTTC. Translated, it gives CASSLYRGSGNEQFF. This chain joins TRBV7-3 and TRBJ2-1; 7 bases are shared with TRBD1. CDR1 and CDR2 from the germline V gene are SGHTA and FQGTGA. V trimming: 2 bases; J trimming: 7 bases; junction bases outside the gene matches: 8. The CDR3 covers 15 residues.

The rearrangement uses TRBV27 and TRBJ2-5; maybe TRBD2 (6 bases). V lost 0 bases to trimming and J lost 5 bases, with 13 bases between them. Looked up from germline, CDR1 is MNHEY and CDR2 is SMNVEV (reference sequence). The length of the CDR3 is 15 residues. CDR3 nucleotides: TGTGCCAGCAGTTTATCTCCTAGCGTTAAGGAGACCCAGTACTTC. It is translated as CASSLSPSVKETQYF.

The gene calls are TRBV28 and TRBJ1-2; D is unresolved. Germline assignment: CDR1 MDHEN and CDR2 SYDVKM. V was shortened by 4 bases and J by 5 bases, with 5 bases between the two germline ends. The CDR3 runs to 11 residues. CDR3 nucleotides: TGTGCCAGCAGTTACGGGTATGGCTACACCTTC. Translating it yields CASSYGYGYTF.

This CDR3 reads CASSDPGSGEKLFF. Here the CDR3 DNA reads TGTGCCAGCAGTGATCCAGGGTCAGGGGAAAAACTGTTTTTT. V is TRBV2 and J is TRBJ1-4; weak D call: TRBD1 (5 bases). CDR3 length: 14 residues. The germline CDR1 and CDR2 sequences are SNHLY and FYNNEI. The V end was cut by 3 bases, the J end by 8 bases, with 13 bases between.

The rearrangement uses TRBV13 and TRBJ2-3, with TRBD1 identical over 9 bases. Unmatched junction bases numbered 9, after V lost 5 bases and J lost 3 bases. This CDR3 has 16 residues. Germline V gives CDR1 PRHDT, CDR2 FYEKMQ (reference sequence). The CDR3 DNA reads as TGTGCCAGCAGCCCCGGACAGGGGCGTATGACAGATACGCAGTATTTT. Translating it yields CASSPGQGRMTDTQYF.

The CDR3 reads CASSQDNTGGNEKLFF. CDR3 coding DNA: TGTGCCAGCAGCCAAGATAATACAGGAGGGAATGAAAAACTGTTTTTT. The chain carries TRBV4-2 and TRBJ1-4; TRBD1 is a possible D gene (5 bases). The V gene lost 0 bases and the J gene lost 5 bases, with 13 bases spanning the gap. The CDR3 contains 16 residues. Germline CDR1 LGHNA, CDR2 YNFKEQ.

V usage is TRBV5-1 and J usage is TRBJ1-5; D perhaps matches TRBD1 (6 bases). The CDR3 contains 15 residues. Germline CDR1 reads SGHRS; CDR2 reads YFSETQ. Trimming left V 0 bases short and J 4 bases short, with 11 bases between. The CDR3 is CASSLGTAANQPQHF. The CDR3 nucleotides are TGCGCCAGCAGCTTGGGGACAGCGGCGAATCAGCCCCAGCATTTT.

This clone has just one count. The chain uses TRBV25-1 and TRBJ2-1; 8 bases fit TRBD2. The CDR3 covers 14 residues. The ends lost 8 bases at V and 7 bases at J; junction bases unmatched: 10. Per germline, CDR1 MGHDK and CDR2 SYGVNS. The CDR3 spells CASRLSGSLNEQFF. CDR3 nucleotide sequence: TGTGCCAGCCGACTCAGCGGGAGCCTTAATGAGCAGTTCTTC.

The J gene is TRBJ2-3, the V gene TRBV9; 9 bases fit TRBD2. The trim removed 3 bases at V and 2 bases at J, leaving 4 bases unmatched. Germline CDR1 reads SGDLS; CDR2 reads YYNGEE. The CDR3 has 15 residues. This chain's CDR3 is CASSDGGGATDTQYF. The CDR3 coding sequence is TGTGCCAGCAGCGATGGCGGGGGGGCCACAGATACGCAGTATTTT.

The CDR3 protein is CAISEPLSEQYF. The CDR3, as DNA: TGTGCCATCAGTGAGCCCTTGTCTGAGCAGTACTTC. V usage is TRBV10-3 and J usage is TRBJ2-7; D gene unclear. Looked up from germline, CDR1 is ENHRY and CDR2 is SYGVKD. The CDR3 extends over 12 amino acids. V was pared by 2 bases and J by 7 bases, with 9 bases between.

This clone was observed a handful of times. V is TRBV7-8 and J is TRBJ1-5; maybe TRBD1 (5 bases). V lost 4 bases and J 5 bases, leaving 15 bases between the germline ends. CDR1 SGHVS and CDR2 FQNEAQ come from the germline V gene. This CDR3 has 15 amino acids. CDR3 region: CASSSKGQGYQPQHF. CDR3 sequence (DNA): TGTGCCAGCAGCTCTAAAGGGCAGGGATATCAGCCCCAGCATTTT.

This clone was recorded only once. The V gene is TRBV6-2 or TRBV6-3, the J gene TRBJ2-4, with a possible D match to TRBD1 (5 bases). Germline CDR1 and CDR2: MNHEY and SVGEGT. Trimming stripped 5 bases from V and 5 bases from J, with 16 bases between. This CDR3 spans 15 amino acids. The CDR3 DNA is TGTGCCAGCAGTCATCGCCAGGGTACCCAAAACATTCAGTACTTC. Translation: CASSHRQGTQNIQYF.

CDR3 sequence reads: CASSLLAGGTGELFF. The CDR3 DNA reads TGTGCCAGCAGCCTACTAGCGGGGGGGACCGGGGAGCTGTTTTTT. This chain joins TRBV7-2 and TRBJ2-2, with 13 bases lining up with TRBD2. The germline gives CDR1 SGHTA, CDR2 FQGNSA. J lost 5 bases, V lost 5 bases, and 2 bases had no gene match. The CDR3 extends over 15 amino acids. Full variable domain (missing parts from reference TRBV7-2 and TRBJ2-2): GAGVSQSPSNKVTEKGKDVELRCDPISGHTALYWYRQSLGQGLEFLIYFQGNSAPDKSGLPSDRFSAERTGGSVSTLTIQRTQQEDSAVYLCASSLLAGGTGELFFGEGSRLTVL.

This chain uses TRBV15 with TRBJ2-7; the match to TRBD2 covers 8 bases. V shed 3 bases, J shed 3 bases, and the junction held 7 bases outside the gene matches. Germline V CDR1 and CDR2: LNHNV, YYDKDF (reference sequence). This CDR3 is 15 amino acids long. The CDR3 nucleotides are TGTGCCACCAGCAGCTTAGCGGGAATCAACTACGAGCAGTACTTC. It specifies CATSSLAGINYEQYF.

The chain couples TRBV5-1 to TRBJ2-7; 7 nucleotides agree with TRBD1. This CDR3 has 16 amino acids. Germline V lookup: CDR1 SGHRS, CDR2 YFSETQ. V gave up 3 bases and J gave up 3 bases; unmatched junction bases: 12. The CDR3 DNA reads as TGCGCCAGCAGCTCGGGACAGTTTGGTTCGGGCTACGAGCAGTACTTC. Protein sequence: CASSSGQFGSGYEQYF.